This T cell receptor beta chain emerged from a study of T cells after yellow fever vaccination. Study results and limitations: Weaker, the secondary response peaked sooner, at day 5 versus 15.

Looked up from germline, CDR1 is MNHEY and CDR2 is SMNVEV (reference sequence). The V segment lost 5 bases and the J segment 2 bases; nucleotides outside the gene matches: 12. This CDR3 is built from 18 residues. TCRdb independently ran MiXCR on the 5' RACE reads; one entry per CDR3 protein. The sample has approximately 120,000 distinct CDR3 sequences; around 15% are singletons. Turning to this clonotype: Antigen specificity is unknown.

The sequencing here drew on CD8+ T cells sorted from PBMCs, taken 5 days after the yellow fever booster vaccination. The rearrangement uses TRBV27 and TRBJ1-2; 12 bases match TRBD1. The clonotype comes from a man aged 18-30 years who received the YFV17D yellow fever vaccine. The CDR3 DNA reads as TGTGCCAGCAGTAGGTGGGGGACAGGGGGCGCCGGGAACTATGGCTACACCTTC. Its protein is CASSRWGTGGAGNYGYTF.